This passage covers 22 T cell receptor beta chains from one sample sequenced in a study of blood T cell repertoires in COVID-19. Assay used: immunoSEQ multiplex PCR; TCRdb lists only in-frame clones, some missing. The table has around 110,000 clones, around 86% seen once. The sequenced sample consisted of peripheral blood. The source of these receptors is a man in his forties with acute or convalescent COVID-19.

The chain carries TRBV6-5 and TRBJ2-1; 12 bases match TRBD2. CDR1 is MNHEY, CDR2 SVGAGI, per germline. The CDR3 totals 16 residues. Trimming at V came to 1 base and at J to 6 bases, leaving 4 bases not matched to a gene. CDR3 coding DNA: TGTGCCAGCAGTTACTTACTAGCGGGAGGCGGCAATGAGCAGTTCTTC. This gives the protein CASSYLLAGGGNEQFF.

A single count supports this clone. The genes are TRBV21-1 and TRBJ2-4; the D call TRBD1 from the table was never checked on the DNA. TRBV21-1 is described as a pseudogene. The CDR3 has 15 residues. CDR3 protein: CASSERQGLKNIQYF. Written as DNA, the CDR3 is TGTGCCAGCAGCGAGCGACAGGGCCTTAAAAACATTCAGTACTTC.

The gene calls are TRBV6-1 and TRBJ2-1; D may be TRBD1 (6 bases). Germline loops: CDR1 MNHNS, CDR2 SASEGT. Trimming shortened V by 4 bases and J by 4 bases, and 17 bases separated the two germline ends. The CDR3 covers 16 residues. Here the CDR3 DNA reads TGTGCCAGCAGTGCGCCGGGACAATCACCTTACAATGAGCAGTTCTTC. It is translated as CASSAPGQSPYNEQFF.

J is TRBJ1-4 and V is TRBV4-1, with D perhaps TRBD1 (5 bases). The CDR3 has 17 residues. Germline V CDR1 and CDR2: MGHRA, YSYEKL. V was pared by 0 bases and J by 0 bases, with 11 bases between. The DNA for the CDR3 is TGCGCCAGCAGCCAAGATCGCGTGACAGCAACTAATGAAAAACTGTTTTTT. The encoded protein is CASSQDRVTATNEKLFF.

The chain is built from TRBV10-3 and TRBJ1-1; D is undetermined. The CDR3 has 14 amino acids. Germline lookup yields CDR1 ENHRY and CDR2 SYGVKD. With 4 bases removed from V and 2 bases from J, the gap between germline ends came to 11 bases. The DNA of the CDR3 is TGTGCCATCAGTGGAGGTGGTTTAAACACTGAAGCTTTCTTT. Protein sequence: CAISGGGLNTEAFF.

The table lists this clone with a few counts. The CDR3 region has the DNA TGTGCCAGCAGTGAAGTGAGGCTAGCGGGAGGGCCCCACGAGCAGTACTTC. It is translated as CASSEVRLAGGPHEQYF. V is TRBV6-1 and J is TRBJ2-7; 12 nucleotides align to TRBD2. The germline V gene has CDR1 MNHNS and CDR2 SASEGT. The CDR3 has 17 amino acids. V gave up 1 base and J gave up 5 bases; unmatched junction bases: 9.

This clone showed up just a few times. This chain connects TRBV20-1 to TRBJ1-5, with a weak D call TRBD1 (6 bases). CDR1 and CDR2 from the germline V gene are DFQATT and SNEGSKA (reference sequence). Trimming pared 3 bases from V and 0 bases from J, leaving 18 bases between. CDR3 length: 17 residues. The CDR3 region is CSASTGQKHYSNQPQHF. DNA for the CDR3: TGCAGTGCTAGTACTGGACAGAAGCATTATAGCAATCAGCCCCAGCATTTT.

This chain uses TRBV4-3 with TRBJ2-1; 15 positions agree with TRBD2. The CDR3 runs to 22 residues. V was clipped by 0 bases and J by 5 bases; unmatched bases: 17. Germline V lookup: CDR1 LGHNA, CDR2 YSLEER. This chain's CDR3 is CASSQDLPRTSGGGAPHNEQFF. CDR3 in DNA: TGCGCCAGCAGCCAAGATCTTCCCCGGACTAGCGGGGGGGGAGCCCCCCACAATGAGCAGTTCTTC.

The rearrangement links TRBV10-3 to TRBJ2-1, with 13 nucleotides matching TRBD2. The V gene end was trimmed by 6 bases and the J gene end by 7 bases; junction bases not matched to a gene: 6. From germline, CDR1 is ENHRY and CDR2 SYGVKD. The CDR3 consists of 15 residues. In DNA, the CDR3 is TGTGCCATCAGACCCGGGACTAGCGGGGTTAATGAGCAGTTCTTC. Translating gives CAIRPGTSGVNEQFF.

This clone came up once. The chain uses TRBV6-5 and TRBJ2-7; a possible D gene is TRBD2 (6 bases). CDR1 is MNHEY, CDR2 SVGAGI, per germline. Trimming took off 6 bases at V and 3 bases at J, with 18 bases between the two ends. This CDR3 comprises 15 residues. CDR3: CASSSPRDFHYEQYF. The CDR3 coding sequence is TGTGCCAGCAGCTCACCCCGGGACTTCCACTACGAGCAGTACTTC.

The CDR3 loop reads CASSDNYPVLSSELFF. CDR3 DNA: TGTGCCAGCAGTGACAACTACCCAGTTCTCTCGTCGGAGCTGTTTTTT. The chain employs TRBV2 and TRBJ2-2; D remains unclear. Looked up from germline, CDR1 is SNHLY and CDR2 is FYNNEI. This CDR3 region has 16 residues. V was cut by 3 bases and J by 10 bases, with 21 bases left in between.

This rearrangement joins TRBV14 to TRBJ1-5, with unresolved D. This CDR3 has 13 amino acids. V lost 1 base, J lost 5 bases, and 6 bases lay in between. CDR1 and CDR2 (germline): SGHDN, FVKESK. CDR3 bases: TGTGCCAGCAGCCAAGCCGAGGATCAGCCCCAGCATTTT. Encoded protein: CASSQAEDQPQHF.

The rearrangement links TRBV5-4 to TRBJ2-2, with D hard to call. The CDR3 spans 16 residues. The V and J ends lost 2 bases and 2 bases respectively, with 13 bases between them. The germline V gene encodes CDR1 SGHNT and CDR2 YYREEE (reference sequence). The CDR3 coding sequence is TGTGCCAGCAGCTTTGGGCAGGTCATAAACACCGGGGAGCTGTTTTTT. It yields the protein CASSFGQVINTGELFF.

This clone was detected only once. The gene calls are TRBV6-2 or TRBV6-3 and TRBJ2-7; perhaps TRBD2 as D (6 bases). The CDR3 has 14 residues. Germline CDR1 reads MNHEY; CDR2 reads SVGEGT. V shed 8 bases and J shed 0 bases, with 14 bases lying between them. DNA of the CDR3: TGTGCCAGCCGCCTCCGGGACTCCTCCTACGAGCAGTACTTC. It yields the protein CASRLRDSSYEQYF.

This sequence joins TRBV27 and TRBJ2-3; no clear D gene. Germline CDR1 and CDR2: MNHEY and SMNVEV (reference sequence). This CDR3 is 15 amino acids long. V gave up 5 bases and J gave up 5 bases, with 17 bases separating them. CDR3 in DNA: TGTGCCAGCAGTGTCGAGATAGGTAGGAGAGATACGCAGTATTTT. Encoded protein: CASSVEIGRRDTQYF.

The chain is built from TRBV2 and TRBJ2-3, with D perhaps TRBD1 (5 bases). The CDR3 covers 16 residues. The germline V and J ends were trimmed by 4 bases and 0 bases, with 14 bases remaining between them. Germline lookup yields CDR1 SNHLY and CDR2 FYNNEI. CDR3 loop: CASSGALTVSTDTQYF. The CDR3 DNA follows: TGTGCCAGCAGTGGAGCGTTGACAGTAAGCACAGATACGCAGTATTTT. Based on the CDR3 plus reference TRBV2 and TRBJ2-3, the full variable domain is EPEVTQTPSHQVTQMGQEVILRCVPISNHLYFYWYRQILGQKVEFLVSFYNNEISEKSEIFDDQFSVERPDGSNFTLKIRSTKLEDSAMYFCASSGALTVSTDTQYFGPGTRLTVL.

This chain joins TRBV6-4 and TRBJ1-1, with 12 bases matching TRBD1. This CDR3 region has 17 residues. V was clipped by 7 bases and J by 6 bases; unmatched bases: 15. Germline CDR1 and CDR2: MRHNA and SNTAGT. The CDR3 protein is CASKTPGQGAFSAEAFF. The CDR3 DNA follows: TGTGCCAGCAAAACTCCGGGACAGGGGGCTTTTTCGGCTGAAGCTTTCTTT.

The chain couples TRBV6-2 or TRBV6-3 to TRBJ1-1; perhaps TRBD1 as D (5 bases). This CDR3 spans 12 amino acids. Germline V lookup: CDR1 MNHEY, CDR2 SVGEGT. Between the trimmed V and J ends, which lost 5 bases and 6 bases, there was a span of 10 bases. The CDR3 nucleotides are TGTGCCAGCAGTCTTCAGGGCCCTGAAGCTTTCTTT. This gives the protein CASSLQGPEAFF.

The chain joins TRBV18 to TRBJ2-1; no definite D call. Germline V CDR1 and CDR2: KGHSH, LQKENI. The V gene lost 4 bases and the J gene lost 6 bases, with 4 bases spanning the gap. This CDR3 contains 11 residues. The CDR3 reads CASSLLNEQFF. The CDR3 DNA is TGTGCCAGCTCACTCCTCAATGAGCAGTTCTTC.

The chain has TRBV12-3 or TRBV12-4 and TRBJ1-1, with D possibly being TRBD1 (5 bases). The V end was cut by 8 bases, the J end by 1 base, with 11 bases between. This CDR3 region has 13 residues. CDR3 in DNA: TGTGCCAGCGGGGGACTGAAGAACACTGAAGCTTTCTTT. It codes for CASGGLKNTEAFF.

A remark on this clone: Other DNA sequences from this sample encode an identical CDR3 as well. The rearrangement links TRBV12-3 or TRBV12-4 to TRBJ1-6, with TRBD1 matching 8 bases. The CDR3 length is 13 residues. V lost 6 bases to trimming and J lost 7 bases; unmatched junction nucleotides: 2. CDR3 coding DNA: TGTGCCAGCAGCCGACAGGGGAATTCACCCCTCCACTTT. Protein sequence: CASSRQGNSPLHF.

The chain employs TRBV10-3 and TRBJ1-2; no reliable D call. Trimming shortened V by 10 bases and J by 2 bases, and 11 bases separated the two germline ends. This CDR3 is 12 amino acids long. The germline V gene has CDR1 ENHRY and CDR2 SYGVKD. The CDR3 is CATRGRNYGYTF. The CDR3 DNA is TGTGCCACTCGCGGGAGGAACTATGGCTACACCTTC.